The 32 T cell receptor beta chains reported below all come from one sample, sequenced in a study of blood T cell repertoires in COVID-19. Profiled with immunoSEQ multiplex PCR; TCRdb holds only in-frame clones, not every one. The profile shows approximately 360,000 clones, 88% of them singletons. Sequencing used PBMCs or T cells enriched from blood (not recorded which). These receptors were taken from a woman aged 30 to 39 with acute COVID-19.

This clone has just one count. The chain carries TRBV7-9 and TRBJ1-6; D ambiguous. V was clipped by 2 bases and J by 8 bases, with 7 bases between them. From germline, CDR1 is SEHNR and CDR2 FQNEAQ (reference sequence). CDR3 length: 13 amino acids. In DNA form, the CDR3 reads TGTGCCAGCAGCTTATATGAGGATTCACCCCTCCACTTT. Protein: CASSLYEDSPLHF.

V gene TRBV19 combines with J gene TRBJ2-7, with a tentative D call TRBD2 (7 bases). This CDR3 spans 13 amino acids. Looked up from germline, CDR1 is LNHDA and CDR2 is SQIVND (reference sequence). As DNA, the CDR3 is TGTGCAACAGGGCTAGCGGATGGCTACGAGCAGTACTTC. This encodes CATGLADGYEQYF. Full variable domain (remainder filled in from reference TRBV19 and TRBJ2-7): DGGITQSPKYLFRKEGQNVTLSCEQNLNHDAMYWYRQDPGQGLRLIYYSQIVNDFQKGDIAEGYSVSREKKESFPLTVTSAQKNPTAFYLCATGLADGYEQYFGPGTRLTVT.

V and J are TRBV7-2 and TRBJ2-3; 7 bases line up with TRBD1. CDR1 and CDR2 from the germline V gene are SGHTA and FQGNSA. CDR3 length: 16 amino acids. V shed 5 bases and J 0 bases; nucleotides not matched to a gene: 8. The CDR3 DNA sequence: TGTGCCAGCAGCCCGACCGGGACAGCTAGCACAGATACGCAGTATTTT. Its translation: CASSPTGTASTDTQYF.

This CDR3 is CAWIYGADTQYF. In DNA form, the CDR3 reads TGTGCCTGGATTTACGGGGCAGATACGCAGTATTTT. V gene TRBV30 combines with J gene TRBJ2-3; D perhaps matches TRBD2 (5 bases). Trimming removed 4 bases at V and 4 bases at J, with 9 bases between. Germline lookup yields CDR1 GTSNPN and CDR2 SVGIG (reference sequence). CDR3 length equals 12 residues. The full variable domain, completed using reference TRBV30 and TRBJ2-3, is SQTIHQWPATLVQPVGSPLSLECTVEGTSNPNLYWYRQAAGRGLQLLFYSVGIGQISSEVPQNLSASRPQDRQFILSSKKLLLSDSGFYLCAWIYGADTQYFGPGTRLTVL.

The rearrangement joins TRBV5-1 to TRBJ2-1; 11 bases are a match to TRBD1. CDR3 length: 12 amino acids. Trimming removed 7 bases from V and 7 bases from J; junction bases left unmatched: 1. The germline CDR1 and CDR2 sequences are SGHRS and YFSETQ. The CDR3, as DNA: TGCGCCAGCCGGGACAGGGGGAATGAGCAGTTCTTC. Protein product: CASRDRGNEQFF.

The chain combines TRBV3-1 (or the pseudogene TRBV3-2) with TRBJ1-6; no reliable D call. V was pared by 1 base and J by 10 bases, with 11 bases between. This CDR3 spans 14 amino acids. From germline, CDR1 is LGHDT and CDR2 YNNKEL (reference sequence). The CDR3 region has the DNA TGTGCCAGCAGCCAAGTCCACTCGGGGTCACCCCTCCACTTT. Protein sequence: CASSQVHSGSPLHF.

The V and J genes are TRBV9 and TRBJ2-3; 8 positions match TRBD2. The V gene's germline CDR1 is SGDLS and CDR2 YYNGEE. The CDR3 loop spans 15 amino acids. The V segment lost 5 bases and the J segment 1 base; nucleotides outside the gene matches: 6. Written as DNA, the CDR3 is TGTGCCAGCAGTCCTTTTAGCGGGGGCACAGATACGCAGTATTTT. Its protein product is CASSPFSGGTDTQYF.

This CDR3 is CASRLAGGLYEQYF. The CDR3 DNA reads TGCGCCAGCAGATTAGCGGGGGGGCTCTACGAGCAGTACTTC. The gene calls are TRBV10-2 and TRBJ2-7; 11 bases line up with TRBD2. J was trimmed by 3 bases and V by 6 bases; bases with no gene match: 4. Germline V gives CDR1 WSHSY, CDR2 SAAADI. The CDR3 extends over 14 amino acids.

V is TRBV6-4 and J is TRBJ1-3, with 7 bases that match TRBD1. The germline V gene has CDR1 MRHNA and CDR2 SNTAGT. J was trimmed by 3 bases and V by 7 bases; bases with no gene match: 6. The length of the CDR3 is 14 residues. DNA for the CDR3: TGTGCCAGCAAAGATGGGACAGATGGAAACACCATATATTTT. This translates into CASKDGTDGNTIYF.

This clone has a single count. V gene TRBV27 combines with J gene TRBJ1-3, with a weak D call TRBD1 (5 bases). This CDR3 has 16 residues. Germline V gives CDR1 MNHEY, CDR2 SMNVEV (reference sequence). V lost 5 bases, J lost 0 bases, and 14 bases lay in between. The CDR3 region is CASSPSQVVSGNTIYF. CDR3 DNA: TGTGCCAGCAGTCCCTCACAGGTTGTCTCTGGAAACACCATATATTTT.

V usage is TRBV7-2 and J usage is TRBJ1-2; 7 nucleotides align to TRBD1. The CDR3 loop spans 15 amino acids. V shed 0 bases, J shed 4 bases, and the junction held 5 bases outside the gene matches. The germline CDR1 and CDR2 sequences are SGHTA and FQGNSA. In DNA, the CDR3 is TGTGCCAGCAGCTTAGCTGGGACAGACCCCTATGGCTACACCTTC. Its protein product is CASSLAGTDPYGYTF.

The chain links TRBV3-1 (or the pseudogene TRBV3-2) to TRBJ2-3; possibly TRBD1 for D (6 bases). Germline-derived CDR1 and CDR2 are LGHDT and YNNKEL (reference sequence). CDR3 length: 16 amino acids. The ends were cut back, 2 bases at V and 0 bases at J, with 12 bases in the middle. The CDR3 DNA sequence: TGTGCCAGCAGCCAACGAGGACAGTTAAGCACAGATACGCAGTATTTT. It is translated as CASSQRGQLSTDTQYF.

J is TRBJ1-2 and V is TRBV9; weak D call: TRBD1 (6 bases). This CDR3 has 15 residues. Germline CDR1 is SGDLS and CDR2 is YYNGEE. V lost 1 base and J 3 bases, leaving 13 bases between the germline ends. The chain's CDR3 is CASSVNRVPYYGYTF. The CDR3, as DNA: TGTGCCAGCAGCGTAAACAGGGTCCCCTACTATGGCTACACCTTC.

The chain couples TRBV7-2 to TRBJ1-6; D is perhaps TRBD1 (6 bases). CDR1 and CDR2 (germline): SGHTA, FQGNSA. V was clipped by 0 bases and J by 14 bases, with 17 bases between them. The CDR3 consists of 15 residues. CDR3 protein: CASSLASGGMKTLHF. The CDR3 DNA reads as TGTGCCAGCAGCTTAGCGTCGGGGGGCATGAAGACCCTCCACTTT.

The chain carries TRBV4-3 and TRBJ2-7; no firm D call. The germline V gene encodes CDR1 LGHNA and CDR2 YSLEER. Trimming took off 0 bases at V and 2 bases at J, with 14 bases between the two ends. The CDR3 is 16 amino acids. The CDR3 sequence is CASSQEHSSLAYEQYF. CDR3 coding DNA: TGCGCCAGCAGCCAAGAACACAGCAGCCTGGCCTACGAGCAGTACTTC.

The chain carries TRBV28 and TRBJ2-1, with D possibly being TRBD2 (6 bases). This CDR3 spans 14 amino acids. V gave up 6 bases and J gave up 4 bases, with 13 bases separating them. Germline V gene lookup returns CDR1 MDHEN and CDR2 SYDVKM. CDR3 in DNA: TGTGCCAGCAGCCGAGCGGGTATGTACAATGAGCAGTTCTTC. Translating it yields CASSRAGMYNEQFF.

This rearrangement joins TRBV3-1 (or the pseudogene TRBV3-2) to TRBJ1-2; no firm D call. The germline V gene encodes CDR1 LGHDT and CDR2 YNNKEL (reference sequence). Trimming removed 2 bases from V and 4 bases from J, with 11 bases in between. This CDR3 contains 14 residues. Here the CDR3 reads CASSQRGSSYGYTF. CDR3 sequence (DNA): TGTGCCAGCAGCCAAAGAGGATCCAGCTATGGCTACACCTTC.

This chain connects TRBV7-9 to TRBJ1-4; TRBD1 matches 9 bases. J gave up 8 bases and V 4 bases, and 5 bases lay outside the gene matches. Germline lookup yields CDR1 SEHNR and CDR2 FQNEAQ (reference sequence). This CDR3 has 14 amino acids. CDR3 coding DNA: TGTGCCAGCAGCTCCACAGGGGGCTTGGAAAAACTGTTTTTT. Translation gives CASSSTGGLEKLFF.

V gene TRBV7-3 combines with J gene TRBJ2-1; TRBD2 agrees at 10 bases. CDR1 is SGHTA and CDR2 is FQGTGA in the germline V gene. With V trimmed by 5 bases and J by 4 bases, 5 bases remained unmatched. This CDR3 has 15 residues. Here the CDR3 DNA reads TGTGCCAGCAGCCCCCTAGCGGGGGCATACAATGAGCAGTTCTTC. Amino acids: CASSPLAGAYNEQFF.

The chain couples TRBV18 to TRBJ2-7, with D perhaps TRBD1 (5 bases). Germline CDR1 reads KGHSH; CDR2 reads LQKENI. This CDR3 is 13 amino acids long. Trimming pared 6 bases from V and 3 bases from J, leaving 12 bases between. For the CDR3, the DNA is TGTGCCAGCTCGTATATCCAGGGCTACGAGCAGTACTTC. Amino acids: CASSYIQGYEQYF.

A remark on this clone: This CDR3 is also generated by other DNA sequences in the sample. The chain is built from TRBV19 and TRBJ1-3, with 10 bases fitting TRBD1. The CDR3 sequence is 16 residues long. Germline V gene sequence: CDR1 LNHDA, CDR2 SQIVND (reference sequence). After removal of 3 bases from V and 4 bases from J, the junction contained 6 bases not matched to a gene. The CDR3 DNA reads TGTGCCAGTAGTATCCGGGGACAGGGGATCGGAAACACCATATATTTT. Its protein is CASSIRGQGIGNTIYF.

V and J are TRBV18 and TRBJ1-1; D is perhaps TRBD1 (5 bases). Germline CDR1 KGHSH, CDR2 LQKENI. V lost 1 base, J lost 2 bases, and 8 bases lay in between. The CDR3 loop spans 14 amino acids. This CDR3 reads CASSPRRENTEAFF. Here the CDR3 DNA reads TGTGCCAGCTCACCACGCAGGGAAAACACTGAAGCTTTCTTT.

This clone has a single count. The genes are TRBV5-6 and TRBJ1-1, with D possibly matching TRBD1 (6 bases). The CDR3 runs 14 residues. V was shortened by 0 bases and J by 4 bases, with 10 bases between the two germline ends. The V gene's germline CDR1 is SGHDT and CDR2 YYEEEE. CDR3 in DNA: TGTGCCAGCAGCTTGGGGGGGCGCCTCACTGAAGCTTTCTTT. Its protein is CASSLGGRLTEAFF. The entire variable domain, with the rest obtained from reference TRBV5-6 and TRBJ1-1, is as follows: DAGVTQSPTHLIKTRGQQVTLRCSPKSGHDTVSWYQQALGQGPQFIFQYYEEEERQRGNFPDRFSGHQFPNYSSELNVNALLLGDSALYLCASSLGGRLTEAFFGQGTRLTVV.

This chain connects TRBV24-1 to TRBJ2-5; weak D call: TRBD1 (6 bases). CDR3 length: 14 residues. Germline values: CDR1 KGHDR, CDR2 SFDVKD. Trimming took off 3 bases at V and 0 bases at J, with 7 bases between the two ends. In DNA, the CDR3 is TGTGCCACCAGTGATCGGACAGACCAAGAGACCCAGTACTTC. Protein sequence: CATSDRTDQETQYF.

The chain links TRBV5-1 to TRBJ1-1, with 8 bases aligning to TRBD1. CDR3 length equals 19 residues. Germline V gives CDR1 SGHRS, CDR2 YFSETQ. The V gene end was trimmed by 0 bases and the J gene end by 1 base; junction bases not matched to a gene: 14. The CDR3 sequence is CASSLETGQGQMRNTEAFF. CDR3 bases: TGCGCCAGCAGCTTGGAGACTGGACAGGGCCAAATGCGGAACACTGAAGCTTTCTTT.

The genes are TRBV7-9 and TRBJ1-1; D not certain. Germline assignment: CDR1 SEHNR and CDR2 FQNEAQ (reference sequence). The V and J ends lost 4 bases and 10 bases respectively, with 16 bases between them. The CDR3 loop spans 13 amino acids. For the CDR3, the DNA is TGTGCCAGCAGCTACGCATCAAGCGGCGGAGCTTTCTTT. It encodes CASSYASSGGAFF.

This CDR3 is CASSLNDGPAGNTIYF. Written as DNA, the CDR3 is TGTGCCAGCAGCTTAAACGATGGGCCGGCTGGAAACACCATATATTTT. This chain connects TRBV7-3 to TRBJ1-3; D gene ambiguous. V was trimmed by 1 base and J by 2 bases, leaving 12 bases between them. Germline V gene data show CDR1 as SGHTA and CDR2 as FQGTGA. The CDR3 consists of 16 residues. Combining the CDR3 with reference TRBV7-3 and TRBJ1-3 gives the whole variable domain GAGVSQTPSNKVTEKGKYVELRCDPISGHTALYWYRQSLGQGPEFLIYFQGTGAADDSGLPNDRFFAVRPEGSVSTLKIQRTERGDSAVYLCASSLNDGPAGNTIYFGEGSWLTVV.

The chain links TRBV18 to TRBJ1-3, with 7 nucleotides matching TRBD1. The CDR3 totals 15 residues. The trim removed 3 bases at V and 2 bases at J, leaving 4 bases unmatched. CDR1 is KGHSH and CDR2 is LQKENI in the germline V gene. CDR3: CASSPTGKAGNTIYF. In nucleotides, the CDR3 is TGTGCCAGCTCACCGACAGGGAAGGCTGGAAACACCATATATTTT.

V and J are TRBV6-5 and TRBJ1-1, with TRBD1 matching over 7 bases. This CDR3 region has 12 residues. V gave up 11 bases and J gave up 7 bases; unmatched junction bases: 10. CDR1 MNHEY and CDR2 SVGAGI come from the germline V gene. Written as DNA, the CDR3 is TGTGCCGTAACTGGACAGGCCAGTGAAGCTTTCTTT. Protein sequence: CAVTGQASEAFF.

The sample holds a few counts of this clone. The rearrangement joins TRBV29-1 to TRBJ1-2; D possibly corresponds to TRBD1 (6 bases). V dropped 6 bases and J dropped 2 bases, with 13 bases sitting between them. Germline CDR1 SQVTM, CDR2 ANQGSEA. The CDR3 sequence is 13 residues long. The CDR3 region has the DNA TGCAGCGTCCTACAGGGAACGAACTATGGCTACACCTTC. Translated, it gives CSVLQGTNYGYTF.

This rearrangement joins TRBV19 to TRBJ1-2, with unresolved D. V was clipped by 3 bases and J by 0 bases, with 8 bases between them. Germline assignment: CDR1 LNHDA and CDR2 SQIVND (reference sequence). This CDR3 comprises 14 residues. CDR3 nucleotides: TGTGCCAGTAGTATTAACACAGCTAACTATGGCTACACCTTC. Protein: CASSINTANYGYTF.

The chain uses TRBV30 and TRBJ2-6; D gene uncertain. Germline V gene sequence: CDR1 GTSNPN, CDR2 SVGIG (reference sequence). The V end was cut by 2 bases, the J end by 0 bases, with 8 bases between. This CDR3 has 15 amino acids. The CDR3 coding sequence is TGTGCCTGGAGTCATGGCCCCTCTGGGGCCAACGTCCTGACTTTC. Amino acids: CAWSHGPSGANVLTF.